Each of the 20 T cell receptor beta chains below was sequenced from the same sample in a study of blood T cell repertoires in COVID-19. The protocol was immunoSEQ multiplex PCR, while the TCRdb copy is restricted to in-frame clones and leaves out a portion. The table records some 190,000 clones, approximately 81% of them present only once. The sample comprised peripheral blood. The receptors originated from a woman aged 80 or over with active or convalescent COVID-19.

The genes are TRBV6-4 and TRBJ1-1; 7 bases line up with TRBD1. The CDR3 has 14 amino acids. Trimming cost V 5 bases and J 5 bases; bases outside gene matches: 8. CDR1 is MRHNA, CDR2 SNTAGT, per germline. CDR3 loop: CASSSSGGQTEAFF. CDR3 sequence (DNA): TGTGCCAGCAGTTCCTCAGGGGGACAGACTGAAGCTTTCTTT.

The rearrangement links TRBV19 to TRBJ1-5, with 7 bases fitting TRBD1. V was pared by 6 bases and J by 1 base, with 12 bases of the junction left unmatched. The CDR3 extends over 17 amino acids. Germline V gene sequence: CDR1 LNHDA, CDR2 SQIVND (reference sequence). The CDR3: CASSALWGTESNQPQHF. In DNA form, the CDR3 reads TGTGCCAGTAGCGCCCTGTGGGGGACAGAGAGCAATCAGCCCCAGCATTTT.

This clone was picked up one time. The chain recombines TRBV28 with TRBJ1-1; D remains unclear. This CDR3 is built from 14 residues. The V gene's germline CDR1 is MDHEN and CDR2 SYDVKM. The V and J ends lost 8 bases and 10 bases respectively, with 23 bases between them. CDR3: CASEMTSVGLGAFF. The CDR3 nucleotides read TGTGCCAGCGAGATGACGTCGGTTGGACTAGGAGCTTTCTTT.

The chain has TRBV28 and TRBJ1-1; maybe TRBD1 (5 bases). From germline, CDR1 is MDHEN and CDR2 SYDVKM. CDR3 length equals 14 residues. V lost 2 bases, J lost 1 base, and 8 bases lay in between. The CDR3 sequence is CASSLGGTNTEAFF. CDR3 sequence (DNA): TGTGCCAGCAGTTTAGGAGGGACGAACACTGAAGCTTTCTTT. Looking up the rest from reference TRBV28 and TRBJ1-1 gives the full variable domain: DVKVTQSSRYLVKRTGEKVFLECVQDMDHENMFWYRQDPGLGLRLIYFSYDVKMKEKGDIPEGYSVSREKKERFSLILESASTNQTSMYLCASSLGGTNTEAFFGQGTRLTVV.

The J gene is TRBJ2-3, the V gene TRBV5-1; the match to TRBD2 covers 7 bases. Germline CDR1 SGHRS, CDR2 YFSETQ. The length of the CDR3 is 14 residues. V dropped 1 base and J dropped 5; count of bases not matched to a gene: 4. The CDR3 DNA reads TGCGCCAGCAGCTTGAATACGGGAGGAGATACGCAGTATTTT. Residues: CASSLNTGGDTQYF.

The chain joins TRBV6-1 to TRBJ2-1; TRBD2 matches at 8 bases. CDR3 size: 15 residues. Germline assignment: CDR1 MNHNS and CDR2 SASEGT. V gave up 2 bases and J gave up 8 bases; unmatched junction bases: 8. The CDR3 region has the DNA TGTGCCAGCAGTGAACAGCGGGGGACGAACGATGAGCAGTTCTTC. This translates into CASSEQRGTNDEQFF.

V is TRBV9 and J is TRBJ1-2, with 9 bases that match TRBD1. CDR3 length: 19 amino acids. In germline, CDR1 is SGDLS, CDR2 YYNGEE. V trimming: 3 bases; J trimming: 4 bases; junction bases outside the gene matches: 19. Here the CDR3 reads CASSAISPGQGSRSYGYTF. The CDR3 DNA sequence: TGTGCCAGCAGCGCCATCTCCCCGGGACAGGGTTCCCGTTCCTATGGCTACACCTTC. Using reference TRBV9 and TRBJ1-2 for the parts outside the CDR3, the full variable domain is DSGVTQTPKHLITATGQRVTLRCSPRSGDLSVYWYQQSLDQGLQFLIQYYNGEERAKGNILERFSAQQFPDLHSELNLSSLELGDSALYFCASSAISPGQGSRSYGYTFGSGTRLTVV.

The chain carries TRBV30 and TRBJ2-1; 8 nucleotides align to TRBD2. J gave up 6 bases and V 8 bases, and 15 bases lay outside the gene matches. The germline V gene has CDR1 GTSNPN and CDR2 SVGIG (reference sequence). The length of the CDR3 is 15 residues. The CDR3 nucleotides read TGTGCCCACTCGGAGGGGAGCGGGAGCGGCAATGAGCAGTTCTTC. Its translation is CAHSEGSGSGNEQFF.

This chain uses TRBV6-5 with TRBJ2-1; 8 nucleotides align to TRBD2. Germline-derived CDR1 and CDR2 are MNHEY and SVGAGI. Germline trimming cut 2 bases from V and 14 bases from J; bases unmatched to any gene: 2. The CDR3 has 11 amino acids. The CDR3 region has the DNA TGTGCCAGCAGTTACGGGCGGGAGGAGTTCTTC. Protein: CASSYGREEFF.

The CDR3 protein is CASTLGGDFAEAFF. The CDR3 DNA is TGTGCCAGCACCCTAGGGGGGGATTTCGCTGAAGCTTTCTTT. The J gene is TRBJ1-1, the V gene TRBV7-9; D may be TRBD1 (6 bases). The CDR3 length is 14 residues. The germline V gene encodes CDR1 SEHNR and CDR2 FQNEAQ (reference sequence). V shed 7 bases and J shed 6 bases, with 18 bases lying between them.

This clone has only a few counts. The chain carries TRBV28 and TRBJ1-6; the D is unclear. Germline assignment: CDR1 MDHEN and CDR2 SYDVKM. V shed 7 bases and J shed 10 bases, with 20 bases lying between them. The CDR3 totals 15 residues. CDR3 residues: CASIPTAGVGSPLHF. In DNA form, the CDR3 reads TGTGCCAGCATCCCTACGGCCGGGGTCGGGTCACCCCTCCACTTT.

The V and J genes are TRBV5-1 and TRBJ1-2; 7 bases line up with TRBD1. J was trimmed by 0 bases and V by 4 bases; bases with no gene match: 3. This CDR3 has 14 residues. Per germline, CDR1 SGHRS and CDR2 YFSETQ. In nucleotides, the CDR3 is TGCGCCAGCAGCACGGGACAGCCTAACTATGGCTACACCTTC. Protein product: CASSTGQPNYGYTF.

The chain uses TRBV6-1 and TRBJ2-7, with 10 nucleotides matching TRBD1. Germline CDR1 and CDR2: MNHNS and SASEGT. The CDR3 totals 17 residues. After removal of 3 bases from V and 4 bases from J, the junction contained 12 bases not matched to a gene. The CDR3 DNA follows: TGTGCCAGCAGTGAGGTCCCCCGGGACAGGGGAAATTACGAGCAGTACTTC. Amino acids: CASSEVPRDRGNYEQYF.

The gene calls are TRBV7-9 and TRBJ1-6; 7 positions match TRBD1. The CDR3 is 16 residues long. Germline loops: CDR1 SEHNR, CDR2 FQNEAQ (reference sequence). V shed 4 bases and J 8 bases; nucleotides not matched to a gene: 11. The CDR3 loop is CASSSRQGGTDSPLHF. Here the CDR3 DNA reads TGTGCCAGCAGCTCGCGACAGGGAGGTACGGATTCACCCCTCCACTTT.

The chain employs TRBV6-6 and TRBJ2-7, with TRBD2 matching 7 bases. The J segment lost 0 bases and the V segment lost 6 bases, leaving 8 bases of the junction unmatched. CDR3 length: 15 amino acids. Per germline, CDR1 MNHNY and CDR2 SVGAGI (reference sequence). CDR3 protein: CASRGGSAGSYEQYF. Here the CDR3 DNA reads TGTGCCAGCAGGGGAGGGTCAGCCGGCTCCTACGAGCAGTACTTC.

The chain joins TRBV2 to TRBJ2-3; 9 bases are a match to TRBD1. This CDR3 has 15 amino acids. V lost 7 bases, J lost 3 bases, and 8 bases stayed unmatched. The germline gives CDR1 SNHLY, CDR2 FYNNEI. The CDR3 loop reads CASITLGQGTDTQYF. The CDR3, as DNA: TGTGCCAGCATCACTTTGGGACAGGGTACAGATACGCAGTATTTT.

The chain employs TRBV18 and TRBJ2-2; 7 nucleotides match TRBD1. Trimming cost V 4 bases and J 1 base; bases outside gene matches: 3. The length of the CDR3 is 15 residues. From germline, CDR1 is KGHSH and CDR2 LQKENI. The chain's CDR3 is CASSLRTGNTGELFF. DNA of the CDR3: TGTGCCAGCTCACTCCGGACAGGGAACACCGGGGAGCTGTTTTTT.

The rearrangement links TRBV29-1 to TRBJ2-7, with D possibly being TRBD2 (5 bases). Trimming cost V 3 bases and J 3 bases, with 9 bases left between them. Germline V CDR1 and CDR2: SQVTM, ANQGSEA. CDR3 length: 12 amino acids. In DNA form, the CDR3 reads TGCAGCGTTGAGGGAGTGAGCTACGAGCAGTACTTC. It yields the protein CSVEGVSYEQYF.

The chain links TRBV5-4 to TRBJ1-3; TRBD1 aligns across 7 bases. Unmatched junction bases numbered 8, after V lost 4 bases and J lost 1 base. This CDR3 has 16 residues. Germline CDR1 and CDR2: SGHNT and YYREEE (reference sequence). CDR3 DNA sequence: TGTGCCAGCAGCCACCGGGACAGAGCGTCTGGAAACACCATATATTTT. Its translation: CASSHRDRASGNTIYF.

The chain links TRBV2 to TRBJ2-1; weak D call: TRBD2 (6 bases). Germline values: CDR1 SNHLY, CDR2 FYNNEI. The V end lost 2 bases, the J end lost 4 bases, and 15 bases lay between the germline ends. The CDR3 has 16 amino acids. The CDR3 region has the DNA TGTGCCAGCAGTGAACTAGCGCTCCTCGCATACAATGAGCAGTTCTTC. Translation gives CASSELALLAYNEQFF.